Below, 26 T cell receptor beta chains from the same sample are listed, as sequenced in a study of T cell responses to AZD1222 COVID-19 vaccine. Assay used: immunoSEQ multiplex PCR; TCRdb lists only in-frame clones, some missing. The sample has tens of thousands of clones; about four fifths are singletons. Here the sequenced sample was peripheral blood, taken 28 days after the second AZD1222 dose. The receptors stem from an adult who received the AZD1222 COVID-19 vaccine.

This clone was counted once. The chain uses TRBV6-5 and TRBJ1-4; weak D call: TRBD1 (5 bases). The CDR3 totals 14 residues. The V and J ends lost 5 bases and 5 bases respectively, with 12 bases between them. CDR1 MNHEY and CDR2 SVGAGI come from the germline V gene. In nucleotides, the CDR3 is TGTGCCAGCAGTCCGACAGATACCAATGAAAAACTGTTTTTT. It specifies CASSPTDTNEKLFF.

CDR3 protein: CASSLARDRGYGYTF. The CDR3 DNA reads as TGTGCCAGCAGCTTAGCCCGGGACAGGGGTTATGGCTACACCTTC. J is TRBJ1-2 and V is TRBV11-2; TRBD1 aligns across 10 bases. CDR3 length: 15 amino acids. V lost 1 base to trimming and J lost 5 bases; unmatched junction nucleotides: 4. The germline gives CDR1 SGHAT, CDR2 FQNNGV.

The V and J genes are TRBV5-1 and TRBJ1-3; no clear D gene. This CDR3 comprises 14 residues. CDR1 is SGHRS, CDR2 YFSETQ, per germline. The V and J ends lost 0 bases and 4 bases respectively, with 8 bases between them. DNA of the CDR3: TGCGCCAGCAGCTTGGGGACGACGGGAAACACCATATATTTT. This codes for CASSLGTTGNTIYF.

The chain has TRBV12-3 or TRBV12-4 and TRBJ1-6, with D unclear. Trimming removed 3 bases at V and 10 bases at J, with 10 bases between. This CDR3 has 13 amino acids. The CDR3 DNA sequence: TGTGCCAGCAGTTTGCAGGTCGGCTCACCCCTCCACTTT. Translating it yields CASSLQVGSPLHF.

The CDR3, as DNA: TGTGCCAGCAGTGTGACAGGGTCCGGAACCTATGGCTACACCTTC. This codes for CASSVTGSGTYGYTF. The rearrangement joins TRBV2 to TRBJ1-2; TRBD1 matches 7 bases. Unmatched junction bases numbered 9, after V lost 4 bases and J lost 4 bases. The germline V gene encodes CDR1 SNHLY and CDR2 FYNNEI. The CDR3 loop spans 15 amino acids.

V usage is TRBV7-8 and J usage is TRBJ2-1, with 13 bases that match TRBD2. CDR1 is SGHVS, CDR2 FQNEAQ, per germline. The CDR3 is made up of 20 amino acids. After removal of 2 bases from V and 7 bases from J, the junction contained 17 bases not matched to a gene. DNA for the CDR3: TGTGCCAGCAGCTTAAAAAGGGTGGGTGGACTAGCGGGAGTCGGGAATGAGCAGTTCTTC. It encodes CASSLKRVGGLAGVGNEQFF.

This rearrangement joins TRBV7-3 to TRBJ1-1; D gene uncertain. The CDR3 is made up of 13 amino acids. Germline V CDR1 and CDR2: SGHTA, FQGTGA. Trimming stripped 5 bases from V and 3 bases from J, with 10 bases between. The CDR3 DNA reads as TGTGCCAGCAGCCGTACTAGGCACACTGAAGCTTTCTTT. Translating gives CASSRTRHTEAFF.

This clone has just a few counts. The chain links TRBV15 to TRBJ1-6; D gene unclear. The CDR3 totals 13 residues. The ends were cut back, 4 bases at V and 6 bases at J, with 7 bases in the middle. CDR1 is LNHNV, CDR2 YYDKDF, per germline (reference sequence). The CDR3 DNA reads as TGTGCCACCAGCAAAGTTGGTAATTCACCCCTCCACTTT. Its protein product is CATSKVGNSPLHF.

This chain uses TRBV6-2 or TRBV6-3 with TRBJ2-3; 8 bases are shared with TRBD2. The CDR3 consists of 16 residues. Germline CDR1 MNHEY, CDR2 SVGEGT. Trimming cost V 3 bases and J 1 base; bases outside gene matches: 6. The CDR3 region has the DNA TGTGCCAGCAGTTATCCCTCGACTAGCGGCACAGATACGCAGTATTTT. Its translation: CASSYPSTSGTDTQYF.

This clone was counted a single time. V and J are TRBV28 and TRBJ1-5, with 7 bases lining up with TRBD1. This CDR3 comprises 14 residues. With 7 bases clipped from V and 5 bases from J, the junction kept 8 bases outside the gene matches. The V gene's germline CDR1 is MDHEN and CDR2 SYDVKM. In DNA, the CDR3 is TGTGCCAGCAATATACAGGGGTGGGATCAGCCCCAGCATTTT. Protein product: CASNIQGWDQPQHF.

This clone was seen only once. The gene calls are TRBV10-3 and TRBJ2-7; maybe TRBD1 (6 bases). This CDR3 is built from 16 residues. Germline CDR1 and CDR2: ENHRY and SYGVKD. Trimming took 2 bases from V and 6 from J, leaving 20 bases between them. CDR3 bases: TGTGCCATCAGTGAGGCGCCGGGGCAGGGGCGGTTCGAGCAGTACTTC. Encoded protein: CAISEAPGQGRFEQYF.

This clone was detected once. The chain combines TRBV6-5 with TRBJ2-5; D may match TRBD1 or TRBD2 (5 bases each). The CDR3 runs to 13 residues. Trimming left V 4 bases short and J 7 bases short, with 13 bases between. Germline CDR1 and CDR2: MNHEY and SVGAGI. In DNA form, the CDR3 reads TGTGCCAGCAGTTCGGGACCCCCCGGGACCCAGTACTTC. Translation: CASSSGPPGTQYF.

V gene TRBV11-2 combines with J gene TRBJ2-7; the D is unclear. Per the germline V gene, CDR1 is SGHAT and CDR2 is FQNNGV. V gave up 5 bases and J gave up 3 bases, with 11 bases separating them. The CDR3 has 13 amino acids. CDR3 protein: CASSSLPNYEQYF. CDR3 DNA: TGTGCCAGCAGCAGCCTACCAAACTACGAGCAGTACTTC.

The gene calls are TRBV5-1 and TRBJ1-3, with 9 bases lining up with TRBD1. V was pared by 4 bases and J by 4 bases, with 3 bases of the junction left unmatched. The germline gives CDR1 SGHRS, CDR2 YFSETQ. This CDR3 region has 14 residues. This CDR3 is CASSVDRGGNTIYF. DNA for the CDR3: TGCGCCAGCAGCGTGGACAGGGGAGGAAACACCATATATTTT.

The chain couples TRBV27 to TRBJ1-5; 10 nucleotides agree with TRBD1. Germline V gives CDR1 MNHEY, CDR2 SMNVEV (reference sequence). V dropped 6 bases and J dropped 6; count of bases not matched to a gene: 5. CDR3 length: 14 residues. The CDR3 region is CASSPGQGFQPQHF. The CDR3 DNA follows: TGTGCCAGCAGCCCGGGACAGGGGTTTCAGCCCCAGCATTTT.

This rearrangement joins TRBV19 to TRBJ2-1, with TRBD1 matching 12 bases. The J segment lost 3 bases and the V segment lost 7 bases, leaving 10 bases of the junction unmatched. The CDR3 runs 17 residues. The germline V gene has CDR1 LNHDA and CDR2 SQIVND (reference sequence). The CDR3 nucleotides are TGTGCCAGTATTCTTCCCTGGGACAGGGGGCACTACAATGAGCAGTTCTTC. Translating it yields CASILPWDRGHYNEQFF.

V and J are TRBV19 and TRBJ2-5, with 14 nucleotides matching TRBD2. Germline V gene data show CDR1 as LNHDA and CDR2 as SQIVND (reference sequence). Losses at the gene ends were 4 bases for V and 4 bases for J; bases not matched to a gene: 2. The CDR3 consists of 15 residues. DNA for the CDR3: TGTGCCAGTAGTACCGGACTAGCGGGAGGAGAGACCCAGTACTTC. Protein product: CASSTGLAGGETQYF. The variable domain in full, completed from reference TRBV19 and TRBJ2-5, reads DGGITQSPKYLFRKEGQNVTLSCEQNLNHDAMYWYRQDPGQGLRLIYYSQIVNDFQKGDIAEGYSVSREKKESFPLTVTSAQKNPTAFYLCASSTGLAGGETQYFGPGTRLLVL.

The V call is TRBV6-2 or TRBV6-3, the J call TRBJ1-5, with D perhaps matching TRBD1 (6 bases). The ends were cut back, 0 bases at V and 3 bases at J, with 18 bases in the middle. Germline V gives CDR1 MNHEY, CDR2 SVGEGT. CDR3 length equals 18 residues. The CDR3 region has the DNA TGTGCCAGCAGTTACTCGAGGCAGGGGCCCTTCTTCAATCAGCCCCAGCATTTT. Translating gives CASSYSRQGPFFNQPQHF.

This clone was observed a single time. In DNA, the CDR3 is TGTGCCAGTAGTAACCGGCATGGGGCCGTCGAGGAAGCTTTCTTT. Translating it yields CASSNRHGAVEEAFF. V gene TRBV19 combines with J gene TRBJ1-1, with a tentative D call TRBD1 (5 bases). The V and J ends lost 4 bases and 8 bases respectively, with 20 bases between them. Germline V gene sequence: CDR1 LNHDA, CDR2 SQIVND (reference sequence). This CDR3 has 15 amino acids.

The rearrangement links TRBV10-3 to TRBJ1-6; no clear D. Germline V gives CDR1 ENHRY, CDR2 SYGVKD. The CDR3 has 14 amino acids. The V end was cut by 0 bases, the J end by 7 bases, with 7 bases between. This chain's CDR3 is CAISESHPNSPLHF. For the CDR3, the DNA is TGTGCCATCAGTGAGTCACACCCCAATTCACCCCTCCACTTT.

This clone was counted a few times. This sequence joins TRBV6-5 and TRBJ2-7; 11 bases are shared with TRBD1. The CDR3 has 15 residues. J was trimmed by 0 bases and V by 6 bases; bases with no gene match: 4. The germline V gene has CDR1 MNHEY and CDR2 SVGAGI. CDR3 sequence reads: CASRRDRGTSYEQYF. DNA of the CDR3: TGTGCCAGCAGAAGGGACAGGGGGACCTCCTACGAGCAGTACTTC.

The rearrangement links TRBV4-3 to TRBJ2-3; 12 bases line up with TRBD2. Germline CDR1 is LGHNA and CDR2 is YSLEER. The CDR3 totals 19 residues. V shed 1 base and J 4 bases; nucleotides not matched to a gene: 12. This CDR3 reads CASSQGRASGRASADTQYF. CDR3 nucleotide sequence: TGCGCCAGCAGCCAAGGACGGGCTAGCGGGAGGGCCTCGGCAGATACGCAGTATTTT.

Only one count was recorded for this clone. The genes are TRBV7-2 and TRBJ2-7, with 7 bases fitting TRBD1. CDR1 SGHTA and CDR2 FQGNSA come from the germline V gene. The CDR3 totals 14 residues. V lost 5 bases, J lost 6 bases, and 10 bases stayed unmatched. CDR3 DNA sequence: TGTGCCAGCAGCCCAATGACAGGGTTCACCGAGCAGTACTTC. Its translation: CASSPMTGFTEQYF.

The chain recombines TRBV28 with TRBJ2-5, with D possibly being TRBD2 (7 bases). V was trimmed by 4 bases and J by 4 bases, leaving 13 bases between them. The CDR3 runs to 14 residues. Germline V lookup: CDR1 MDHEN, CDR2 SYDVKM. The chain's CDR3 is CASSSMGGLETQYF. The CDR3 region has the DNA TGTGCCAGCAGTTCAATGGGGGGGCTAGAGACCCAGTACTTC.

The chain couples TRBV19 to TRBJ1-2, with a possible D match to TRBD1 (6 bases). The CDR3 contains 12 residues. V lost 6 bases to trimming and J lost 7 bases, with 12 bases between them. Germline values: CDR1 LNHDA, CDR2 SQIVND (reference sequence). The CDR3 loop is CASSEGGFGYTF. The CDR3 DNA is TGTGCCAGTAGCGAGGGGGGCTTTGGCTACACCTTC. The full variable domain, completed using reference TRBV19 and TRBJ1-2, is DGGITQSPKYLFRKEGQNVTLSCEQNLNHDAMYWYRQDPGQGLRLIYYSQIVNDFQKGDIAEGYSVSREKKESFPLTVTSAQKNPTAFYLCASSEGGFGYTFGSGTRLTVV.

This sequence joins TRBV28 and TRBJ2-2; 12 bases are shared with TRBD2. J lost 3 bases, V lost 2 bases, and 10 bases had no gene match. Germline-derived CDR1 and CDR2 are MDHEN and SYDVKM. The CDR3 spans 19 residues. CDR3 nucleotide sequence: TGTGCCAGCAGTTTAAGGCTAGCGGGAGGGCCTGCGGACACCGGGGAGCTGTTTTTT. It specifies CASSLRLAGGPADTGELFF.